This paragraph reports one T cell receptor (beta chain). This clonotype was seen at least ten times. Its antigen has not been determined. No much larger clone is present one base from it, and per-base qualities are unavailable. The entry originates in a study of T cell repertoires in cytomegalovirus infection (dated by TCRdb to about 2019). In terms of the full investigation: Donor HLA type was relevant to the analysis, because carriage of CMV infection together with the matching HLA type was indicated by public TCR beta signatures. Results the study describes overall, beyond this receptor: Carriers of CMV infection plus the relevant HLA type were discriminated by the cumulative frequency of public TCR beta family members in the study cohort and in an independent roughly 380-donor cohort. In the ex vivo response, HLA-C-restricted CMV-specific TCR beta clonotypes were dominant, and in two of eight donors the single most frequent clonotype came from this HLA-C-restricted group.

Sequencer: Illumina HiSeq 1500. TCRdb's own reprocessing of the public reads used fastp at Q25 and MiXCR and kept productive beta chains. Rows with one shared CDR3 protein collapse into an entry with the most common genes and DNA. A total of over 450,000 distinct CDR3 sequences appear in this sample, around 10% of them only once. Clones ranked in the top ten supply about a tenth of the sample. From V the trimming removes 3 bases and from J it removes 6 bases, while the gene matches leave 9 bases of the junction unaccounted for. Inclusive of the bounding cysteine and phenylalanine, the CDR3 is 16 residues long. The kept DNA is CDR3 alone, 48 bases in frame from the first base.

Material for sequencing was PBMCs. This receptor chain uses TRBV12-3 or TRBV12-4 and TRBJ1-4, with 8 bases aligning to TRBD1. The sequence was obtained from a human donor in good health (CMV status not recorded). Some clones in this sample may be carry-over from other donors' samples. This receptor has the CDR3 CASSLYLTGADEKLFF. The DNA sequence reads TGTGCCAGCAGTTTGTACTTGACAGGGGCAGATGAAAAACTGTTTTTT.